One T cell receptor (beta chain) is described in this entry. Study processing details: It was from reference gene primer amplification that nucleated cell counts were estimated. Method: immunoSEQ multiplex PCR; TCRdb's copy keeps in-frame clones and lacks some. That table is the source of V, J and clone size, and D and trimming were worked out from the DNA. The table includes a few hundred thousand clones, about 85% detected once. These data are taken from a study of blood T cell repertoires in COVID-19. Across the whole study: PBMCs, B-cell-depleted T cells, or T cells were the source of the cDNA or gDNA that made up the material.

Trimming cost V 1 base and J 8 bases, with 15 bases left between them. Germline lookup yields CDR1 GTSNPN and CDR2 SVGIG (reference sequence). This CDR3 contains 13 residues. The chain has TRBV30 and TRBJ2-7; unclear D gene. The TCR sequence derives from a man aged 35-49 years who had recovered from COVID-19. Sample: PBMCs or T cells enriched from blood (not recorded which). This CDR3 reads CAWSGSDPTQQYF. The CDR3 DNA reads as TGTGCCTGGAGTGGCAGCGACCCTACGCAGCAGTACTTC.